Shown below are 30 T cell receptor beta chains from a single sample sequenced in a study of OX40 agonist ivuxolimab in advanced cancers. Profiled with immunoSEQ multiplex PCR; TCRdb holds only in-frame clones, not every one. The sample contains over 15,000 clones, 80% to 85% of which appear only once. Material: CD4+ or CD8+ T cells sorted from blood, obtained in a trial of the OX40 agonist ivuxolimab. These receptors were obtained from an adult with an advanced solid tumor such as melanoma, head and neck, liver or kidney cancer.

J is TRBJ1-2 and V is TRBV9, with D possibly TRBD1 on 5 matching bases. CDR1 SGDLS and CDR2 YYNGEE come from the germline V gene. CDR3 length: 14 amino acids. Deletions cut 0 bases from V and 6 bases from J, with 12 bases between. The CDR3: CASSVGQGGDGYTF. CDR3 nucleotides: TGTGCCAGCAGCGTAGGCCAGGGTGGCGATGGCTACACCTTC.

This chain connects TRBV29-1 to TRBJ1-1, with a weak D call TRBD1 (6 bases). Trimming removed 7 bases at V and 8 bases at J, with 20 bases between. This CDR3 region has 13 residues. The germline V gene has CDR1 SQVTM and CDR2 ANQGSEA. In nucleotides, the CDR3 is TGCAGCGCTAGGGACACGGGCATGGAGGAAGCTTTCTTT. Encoded protein: CSARDTGMEEAFF.

This rearrangement joins TRBV4-2 to TRBJ2-2; D possibly matches TRBD1 or TRBD2 (6 bases each). V was cut by 0 bases and J by 8 bases, with 16 bases left in between. Germline loops: CDR1 LGHNA, CDR2 YNFKEQ. The CDR3 is made up of 16 amino acids. The CDR3 DNA reads TGTGCCAGCAGCCAAGATCTGGGGGGCAGTATGGGGGAGCTGTTTTTT. Translation gives CASSQDLGGSMGELFF.

The J gene is TRBJ1-1, the V gene TRBV28, with D unclear. Per germline, CDR1 MDHEN and CDR2 SYDVKM. The CDR3 runs 17 residues. Trimming removed 3 bases from V and 1 base from J, with 18 bases in between. The CDR3, as DNA: TGTGCCAGCAGTTTGTCTGATCTACCGGAGGAGAACACTGAAGCTTTCTTT. Protein: CASSLSDLPEENTEAFF.

This chain joins TRBV27 and TRBJ1-2; a possible D gene is TRBD1 (6 bases). V was clipped by 10 bases and J by 7 bases, with 16 bases between them. The CDR3 sequence is 12 residues long. The V gene's germline CDR1 is MNHEY and CDR2 SMNVEV (reference sequence). CDR3 coding DNA: TGTGCCACCACACAGGGTGGGGCTGGCTACACCTTC. Amino acid sequence: CATTQGGAGYTF.

The chain is built from TRBV4-1 and TRBJ1-1; TRBD1 matches 10 bases. The ends lost 0 bases at V and 7 bases at J; junction bases unmatched: 8. The CDR3 is 16 amino acids. CDR1 MGHRA and CDR2 YSYEKL come from the germline V gene. The CDR3 DNA reads TGCGCCAGCAGCCAAGATGCCTGGGACAGGGGCGTTGAAGCTTTCTTT. Its protein product is CASSQDAWDRGVEAFF.

J is TRBJ2-7 and V is TRBV7-7; no firm D call. Trimming stripped 1 base from V and 0 bases from J, with 7 bases between. Germline V gives CDR1 SSHAT, CDR2 FNYEAQ (reference sequence). The length of the CDR3 is 14 residues. CDR3 bases: TGTGCCAGCAGCTTAGAAGGCGGCTCCTACGAGCAGTACTTC. Amino acid sequence: CASSLEGGSYEQYF. Full variable domain (outside the CDR3, taken from reference TRBV7-7 and TRBJ2-7): GAGVSQSPRYKVTKRGQDVTLRCDPISSHATLYWYQQALGQGPEFLTYFNYEAQPDKSGLPSDRFSAERPEGSISTLTIQRTEQRDSAMYRCASSLEGGSYEQYFGPGTRLTVT.

This chain joins TRBV7-9 and TRBJ1-1; possible D gene TRBD1, 6 bases. Germline loops: CDR1 SEHNR, CDR2 FQNEAQ (reference sequence). Trimming took off 5 bases at V and 0 bases at J, with 13 bases between the two ends. The CDR3 runs 15 residues. DNA for the CDR3: TGTGCCAGCAGCCAAAAAGACAGGCTGAACACTGAAGCTTTCTTT. Protein: CASSQKDRLNTEAFF.

In its sample, this clone ranks as medium-sized. The chain couples TRBV27 to TRBJ2-7, with 8 bases lining up with TRBD2. The germline V gene encodes CDR1 MNHEY and CDR2 SMNVEV (reference sequence). With 7 bases clipped from V and 3 bases from J, the junction kept 5 bases outside the gene matches. The CDR3 totals 13 residues. The chain's CDR3 is CASKAGDRYEQYF. The CDR3, as DNA: TGTGCCAGCAAAGCGGGGGACCGCTACGAGCAGTACTTC.

The chain combines TRBV6-6 with TRBJ2-1; TRBD2 is a possible D gene (6 bases). CDR1 and CDR2 (germline): MNHNY, SVGAGI (reference sequence). The CDR3 length is 16 residues. V was pared by 0 bases and J by 7 bases, with 16 bases between. This CDR3 reads CASSYSSGANGNEQFF. The CDR3 coding sequence is TGTGCCAGCAGTTACTCTAGCGGAGCCAACGGGAATGAGCAGTTCTTC.

This clone has just one count. CDR3 in DNA: TGTGCCAGCAGCTTTCTATTGCGGGGGGGCCAGGAGACCCAGTACTTC. Translating it yields CASSFLLRGGQETQYF. The chain is built from TRBV11-2 and TRBJ2-5; the match to TRBD2 covers 9 bases. J lost 5 bases, V lost 3 bases, and 10 bases had no gene match. Germline CDR1 is SGHAT and CDR2 is FQNNGV. This CDR3 comprises 16 residues.

The chain is built from TRBV9 and TRBJ2-3; the match to TRBD2 covers 7 bases. This CDR3 is 16 amino acids long. V was clipped by 0 bases and J by 2 bases; unmatched bases: 6. In germline, CDR1 is SGDLS, CDR2 YYNGEE. The CDR3 DNA is TGTGCCAGCAGCGTAGGCCTCGGGGGGAACACAGATACGCAGTATTTT. This sequence encodes CASSVGLGGNTDTQYF.

The chain uses TRBV27 and TRBJ1-1; perhaps TRBD1 as D (6 bases). The CDR3 is 13 residues long. Germline loops: CDR1 MNHEY, CDR2 SMNVEV (reference sequence). V dropped 2 bases and J dropped 5 bases, with 9 bases sitting between them. This CDR3 reads CASSLRQGTEAFF. The CDR3 DNA is TGTGCCAGCAGTTTAAGGCAGGGGACTGAAGCTTTCTTT.

Comments on this clone: The same CDR3 is also encoded by other DNA sequences in this sample. The chain links TRBV7-8 to TRBJ2-7; D uncertain. The germline gives CDR1 SGHVS, CDR2 FQNEAQ. The CDR3 extends over 12 amino acids. V gave up 1 base and J gave up 2 bases, with 3 bases separating them. The CDR3, as DNA: TGTGCCAGCAGCTTAGGGGCCTACGAGCAGTACTTC. Protein: CASSLGAYEQYF.

This chain joins TRBV9 and TRBJ1-2; D is ambiguous. Germline V CDR1 and CDR2: SGDLS, YYNGEE. V lost 0 bases to trimming and J lost 6 bases, with 9 bases between them. The length of the CDR3 is 13 residues. The CDR3 is CASSVAVRDGYTF. The DNA for the CDR3 is TGTGCCAGCAGCGTAGCGGTAAGGGATGGCTACACCTTC.

With respect to this clone: An end of the junction differs from the germline gene, which may be a read error. This CDR3 is CTSEGTYGYTF. DNA of the CDR3: TGCACGTCCGAGGGCACCTATGGCTACACCTTC. V gene TRBV28 combines with J gene TRBJ1-2; D unresolved. The CDR3 covers 11 residues. In germline, CDR1 is MDHEN, CDR2 SYDVKM.

The V call is TRBV5-4, the J call TRBJ1-1; 7 bases are a match to TRBD1. Germline loops: CDR1 SGHNT, CDR2 YYREEE (reference sequence). J gave up 5 bases and V 3 bases, and 7 bases lay outside the gene matches. CDR3 length equals 14 residues. In nucleotides, the CDR3 is TGTGCCAGCAGCTCCCAGGGGGGGGGTACTGAAGCTTTCTTT. Its protein product is CASSSQGGGTEAFF.

The chain employs TRBV4-3 and TRBJ2-1; TRBD1 might be the D (7 bases). The CDR3 has 16 residues. Germline V gene data show CDR1 as LGHNA and CDR2 as YSLEER. Trimming removed 0 bases from V and 3 bases from J, with 12 bases in between. In DNA form, the CDR3 reads TGCGCCAGCAGCCAAGAGGGCAGGGGGGACTACAATGAGCAGTTCTTC. Translating it yields CASSQEGRGDYNEQFF.

The chain combines TRBV27 with TRBJ2-7; 10 bases fit TRBD1. This CDR3 has 14 amino acids. Germline loops: CDR1 MNHEY, CDR2 SMNVEV (reference sequence). The ends lost 2 bases at V and 3 bases at J; junction bases unmatched: 1. CDR3 loop: CASSLGQGGYEQYF. Here the CDR3 DNA reads TGTGCCAGCAGTTTAGGACAGGGGGGCTACGAGCAGTACTTC.

This sequence joins TRBV9 and TRBJ2-5; TRBD2 agrees at 8 bases. This CDR3 is 16 amino acids long. The germline gives CDR1 SGDLS, CDR2 YYNGEE. After removal of 2 bases from V and 5 bases from J, the junction contained 11 bases not matched to a gene. CDR3 coding DNA: TGTGCCAGCAGCGTGGAGAGCGGGGGAGTGTGGGAGACCCAGTACTTC. Its translation is CASSVESGGVWETQYF. Drawing the rest from reference TRBV9 and TRBJ2-5, the complete variable domain is DSGVTQTPKHLITATGQRVTLRCSPRSGDLSVYWYQQSLDQGLQFLIQYYNGEERAKGNILERFSAQQFPDLHSELNLSSLELGDSALYFCASSVESGGVWETQYFGPGTRLLVL.

The CDR3 is CASSNDRVGNQPQHF. The CDR3 DNA reads as TGTGCCAGTAGTAACGACAGGGTTGGGAATCAGCCCCAGCATTTT. The rearrangement uses TRBV19 and TRBJ1-5, with 7 bases lining up with TRBD1. Trimming removed 4 bases from V and 4 bases from J; junction bases left unmatched: 7. The CDR3 sequence is 15 residues long. Germline CDR1 LNHDA, CDR2 SQIVND (reference sequence).

This rearrangement joins TRBV15 to TRBJ2-5; TRBD1 agrees at 11 bases. The length of the CDR3 is 15 residues. V gave up 5 bases and J gave up 4 bases; unmatched junction bases: 6. Germline CDR1 is LNHNV and CDR2 is YYDKDF (reference sequence). The CDR3 region is CATSGSGTGGETQYF. The CDR3 DNA sequence: TGTGCCACCAGCGGGTCCGGGACAGGGGGAGAGACCCAGTACTTC. The whole variable domain, filled in from reference TRBV15 and TRBJ2-5, reads DAMVIQNPRYQVTQFGKPVTLSCSQTLNHNVMYWYQQKSSQAPKLLFHYYDKDFNNEADTPDNFQSRRPNTSFCFLDIRSPGLGDTAMYLCATSGSGTGGETQYFGPGTRLLVL.

J is TRBJ1-5 and V is TRBV6-1; D gene unclear. The CDR3 runs 13 residues. Deletions cut 0 bases from V and 6 bases from J, with 6 bases between. Germline V lookup: CDR1 MNHNS, CDR2 SASEGT. In DNA, the CDR3 is TGTGCCAGCAGTGAAGCATACGGTCAGCCCCAGCATTTT. This encodes CASSEAYGQPQHF.

The chain has TRBV4-2 and TRBJ2-7; possible D gene TRBD1, 5 bases. The CDR3 totals 14 residues. V lost 2 bases to trimming and J lost 4 bases, with 12 bases between them. Germline CDR1 reads LGHNA; CDR2 reads YNFKEQ. CDR3 region: CASSQSLGVYEQYF. In DNA form, the CDR3 reads TGTGCCAGCAGCCAATCGCTAGGGGTTTACGAGCAGTACTTC.

The genes are TRBV5-6 and TRBJ2-1; D is undetermined. Trimming cost V 4 bases and J 7 bases, with 12 bases left between them. The CDR3 covers 13 residues. Germline V gene sequence: CDR1 SGHDT, CDR2 YYEEEE. In DNA, the CDR3 is TGTGCCAGCAGCCTCCTTATGGAGAATGAGCAGTTCTTC. As protein: CASSLLMENEQFF.

V usage is TRBV28 and J usage is TRBJ1-5; TRBD1 matches 9 bases. Trimming removed 5 bases from V and 1 base from J; junction bases left unmatched: 3. The CDR3 length is 15 residues. Germline V lookup: CDR1 MDHEN, CDR2 SYDVKM. The CDR3 coding sequence is TGTGCCAGCAGTACAGGGGGCATAAGCAATCAGCCCCAGCATTTT. Protein product: CASSTGGISNQPQHF.

This rearrangement joins TRBV14 to TRBJ2-1; 12 bases agree with TRBD2. V shed 5 bases and J 8 bases; nucleotides not matched to a gene: 10. The CDR3 is made up of 16 amino acids. Per germline, CDR1 SGHDN and CDR2 FVKESK. The CDR3 nucleotides read TGTGCCAGCAGCATGGTTCTAGCGGGGGGGCTCGATGAGCAGTTCTTC. Amino acids: CASSMVLAGGLDEQFF.

This rearrangement joins TRBV7-9 to TRBJ2-1, with D maybe TRBD2 (5 bases). The germline CDR1 and CDR2 sequences are SEHNR and FQNEAQ (reference sequence). The CDR3 is made up of 15 amino acids. The germline V and J ends were trimmed by 3 bases and 4 bases, with 13 bases remaining between them. DNA for the CDR3: TGTGCCAGCAGCTTCAGCGGTGTTATTTACAATGAGCAGTTCTTC. Translating it yields CASSFSGVIYNEQFF.

In this sample, this clone turned up a few times. The chain has TRBV7-6 and TRBJ2-6; 8 positions match TRBD1. The CDR3 is 16 residues long. Germline CDR1 reads SGHVS; CDR2 reads FNYEAQ. V was pared by 4 bases and J by 4 bases, with 6 bases of the junction left unmatched. The CDR3: CASSSGQGAGANVLTF. The DNA of the CDR3 is TGTGCCAGCAGCTCCGGACAGGGAGCCGGGGCCAACGTCCTGACTTTC.

V and J are TRBV7-8 and TRBJ2-7; 10 positions match TRBD2. Germline CDR1 is SGHVS and CDR2 is FQNEAQ. Trimming cost V 5 bases and J 7 bases; bases outside gene matches: 11. The CDR3 has 15 residues. The CDR3 spells CASSPLLAGVGEQYF. The CDR3 nucleotides read TGTGCCAGCAGCCCCCTCCTAGCGGGAGTGGGTGAGCAGTACTTC.